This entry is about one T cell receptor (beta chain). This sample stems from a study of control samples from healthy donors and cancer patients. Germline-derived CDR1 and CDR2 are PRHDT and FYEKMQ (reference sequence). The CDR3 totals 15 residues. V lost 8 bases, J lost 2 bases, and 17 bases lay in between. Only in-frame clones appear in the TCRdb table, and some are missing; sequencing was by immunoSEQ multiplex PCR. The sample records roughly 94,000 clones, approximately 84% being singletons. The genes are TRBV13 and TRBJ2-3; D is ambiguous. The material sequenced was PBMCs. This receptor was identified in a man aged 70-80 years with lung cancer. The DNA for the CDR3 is TGTGCCAGCGTCCTCAGTGCGCTGCTCACAGATACGCAGTATTTT. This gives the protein CASVLSALLTDTQYF.